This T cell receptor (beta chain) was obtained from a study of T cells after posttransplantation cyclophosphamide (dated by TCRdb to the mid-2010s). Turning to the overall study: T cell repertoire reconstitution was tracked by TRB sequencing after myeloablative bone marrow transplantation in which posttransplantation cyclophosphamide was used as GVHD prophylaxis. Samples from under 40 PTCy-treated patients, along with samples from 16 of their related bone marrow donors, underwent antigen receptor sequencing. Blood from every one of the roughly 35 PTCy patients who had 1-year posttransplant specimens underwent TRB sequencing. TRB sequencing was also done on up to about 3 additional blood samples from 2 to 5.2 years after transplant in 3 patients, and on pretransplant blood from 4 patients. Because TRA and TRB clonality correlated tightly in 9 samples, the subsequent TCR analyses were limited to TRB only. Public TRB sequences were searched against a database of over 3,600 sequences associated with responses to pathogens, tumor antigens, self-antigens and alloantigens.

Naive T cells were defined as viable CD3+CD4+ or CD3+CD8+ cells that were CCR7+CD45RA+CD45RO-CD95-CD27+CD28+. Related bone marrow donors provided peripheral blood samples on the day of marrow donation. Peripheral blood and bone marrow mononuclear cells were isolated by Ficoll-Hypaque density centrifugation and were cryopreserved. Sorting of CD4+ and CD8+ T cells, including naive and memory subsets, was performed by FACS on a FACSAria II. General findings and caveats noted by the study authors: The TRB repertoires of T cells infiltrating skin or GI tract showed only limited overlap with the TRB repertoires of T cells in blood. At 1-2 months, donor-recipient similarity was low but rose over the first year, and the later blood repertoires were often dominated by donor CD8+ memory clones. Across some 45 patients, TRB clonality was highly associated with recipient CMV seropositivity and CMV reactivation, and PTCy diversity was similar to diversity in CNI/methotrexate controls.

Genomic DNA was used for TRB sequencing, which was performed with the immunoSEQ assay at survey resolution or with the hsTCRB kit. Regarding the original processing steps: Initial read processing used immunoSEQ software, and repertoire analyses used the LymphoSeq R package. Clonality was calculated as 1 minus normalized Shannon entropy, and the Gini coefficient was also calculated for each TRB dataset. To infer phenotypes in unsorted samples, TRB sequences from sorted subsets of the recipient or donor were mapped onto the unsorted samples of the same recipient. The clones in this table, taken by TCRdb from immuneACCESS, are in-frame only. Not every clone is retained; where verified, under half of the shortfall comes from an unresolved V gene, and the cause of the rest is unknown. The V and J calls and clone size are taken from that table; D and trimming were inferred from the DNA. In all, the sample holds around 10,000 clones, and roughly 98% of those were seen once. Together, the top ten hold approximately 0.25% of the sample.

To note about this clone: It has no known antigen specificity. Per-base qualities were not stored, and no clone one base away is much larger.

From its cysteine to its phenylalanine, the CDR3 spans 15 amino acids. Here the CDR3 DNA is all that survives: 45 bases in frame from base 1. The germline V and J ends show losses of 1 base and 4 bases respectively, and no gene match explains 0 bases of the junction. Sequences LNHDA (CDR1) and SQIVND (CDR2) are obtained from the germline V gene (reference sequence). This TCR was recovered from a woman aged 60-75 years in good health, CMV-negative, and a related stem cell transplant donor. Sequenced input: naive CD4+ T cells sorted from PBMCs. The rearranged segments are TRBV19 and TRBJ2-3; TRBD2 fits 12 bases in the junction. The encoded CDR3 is CASSIASGRADTQYF. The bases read TGTGCCAGTAGTATAGCTAGCGGGAGGGCAGATACGCAGTATTTT.